Each of the 30 T cell receptor beta chains below was sequenced from the same sample in a study of blood T cell repertoires in COVID-19. Profiling relied on immunoSEQ multiplex PCR, and the TCRdb table lists in-frame clones only, not all of them. Among 260,000 or so clones, roughly 85% were seen once, and the ten largest hold 2.5% to 3%. The sample consisted of PBMCs or T cells enriched from blood (not recorded which). The receptors derive from a woman aged 45-65 years who had recovered from COVID-19.

The gene calls are TRBV28 and TRBJ1-2; 9 positions agree with TRBD1. Trimming cost V 7 bases and J 8 bases; bases outside gene matches: 11. CDR1 MDHEN and CDR2 SYDVKM come from the germline V gene. CDR3 length: 14 residues. Here the CDR3 reads CASTLTGTGKGYTF. As DNA, the CDR3 is TGTGCCAGCACCCTCACGGGGACAGGGAAAGGCTACACCTTC.

V usage is TRBV19 and J usage is TRBJ1-5; D unclear. This CDR3 has 12 amino acids. V lost 3 bases and J 7 bases, leaving 7 bases between the germline ends. In germline, CDR1 is LNHDA, CDR2 SQIVND (reference sequence). The CDR3: CASSMAEQPQHF. CDR3 bases: TGTGCCAGTAGTATGGCAGAACAGCCCCAGCATTTT.

V is TRBV12-3 or TRBV12-4 and J is TRBJ1-1; unclear D gene. This CDR3 is built from 13 residues. V shed 7 bases and J shed 2 bases, with 11 bases lying between them. The CDR3 spells CASILRGNTEAFF. The CDR3 coding sequence is TGTGCCAGCATCCTCCGGGGAAACACTGAAGCTTTCTTT.

The chain is built from TRBV7-2 and TRBJ2-7; no firm D call. Germline-derived CDR1 and CDR2 are SGHTA and FQGNSA. V gave up 4 bases and J gave up 5 bases, with 12 bases separating them. This CDR3 is built from 13 residues. As DNA, the CDR3 is TGTGCCAGCAGCTACGCCGCAGGCCACGAGCAGTACTTC. It specifies CASSYAAGHEQYF.

The chain couples TRBV19 to TRBJ1-1, with TRBD1 matching 8 bases. Germline V lookup: CDR1 LNHDA, CDR2 SQIVND (reference sequence). Unmatched junction bases numbered 6, after V lost 5 bases and J lost 1 base. This CDR3 spans 15 amino acids. CDR3 DNA sequence: TGTGCCAGTAGTGCCGGAGGGACAGGGAACACTGAAGCTTTCTTT. The encoded protein is CASSAGGTGNTEAFF.

The CDR3 region has the DNA TGCGCCAGCAGCCAGGGACTAGCGGGTGTAAACACCGGGGAGCTGTTTTTT. Its protein is CASSQGLAGVNTGELFF. The chain combines TRBV4-1 with TRBJ2-2; 12 bases are shared with TRBD2. There are 17 residues in the CDR3. The junction had 4 bases not matched to a gene; V was cut back by 3 bases and J by 2 bases. CDR1 is MGHRA and CDR2 is YSYEKL in the germline V gene.

The chain has TRBV4-1 and TRBJ2-1; 13 positions match TRBD2. The CDR3 totals 16 residues. In germline, CDR1 is MGHRA, CDR2 YSYEKL. The ends lost 4 bases at V and 7 bases at J; junction bases unmatched: 7. Here the CDR3 reads CASSRTSGSPRNEQFF. The CDR3 DNA reads as TGCGCCAGCAGCCGGACTAGCGGGAGCCCAAGGAATGAGCAGTTCTTC.

This chain connects TRBV28 to TRBJ1-2, with 7 bases that match TRBD1. With V trimmed by 2 bases and J by 4 bases, 7 bases remained unmatched. CDR1 is MDHEN and CDR2 is SYDVKM in the germline V gene. This CDR3 contains 15 residues. CDR3 bases: TGTGCCAGCAGTTTACGGAAAGGGGGCGCCTATGGCTACACCTTC. Translated, it gives CASSLRKGGAYGYTF.

This chain uses TRBV5-6 with TRBJ1-5; no reliable D call. CDR3 length: 12 amino acids. The ends were cut back, 4 bases at V and 6 bases at J, with 8 bases in the middle. Per germline, CDR1 SGHDT and CDR2 YYEEEE. CDR3 nucleotides: TGTGCCAGCAGCCCGGGAGGTCAGCCCCAGCATTTT. Encoded protein: CASSPGGQPQHF.

The V and J genes are TRBV19 and TRBJ2-7; the D gene is possibly TRBD1 (6 bases). CDR1 and CDR2 from the germline V gene are LNHDA and SQIVND (reference sequence). The CDR3 is made up of 14 amino acids. V gave up 4 bases and J gave up 3 bases, with 13 bases separating them. The CDR3 spells CASSKARGNYEQYF. CDR3 DNA sequence: TGTGCCAGTAGTAAAGCCAGGGGAAACTACGAGCAGTACTTC.

The chain recombines TRBV3-1 (or the pseudogene TRBV3-2) with TRBJ1-1, with D possibly matching TRBD1 (6 bases). The CDR3 length is 16 residues. Germline CDR1 reads LGHDT; CDR2 reads YNNKEL (reference sequence). The ends were cut back, 1 base at V and 4 bases at J, with 16 bases in the middle. The CDR3 coding sequence is TGTGCCAGCAGCCAAGCCGGGAACAGGGTTTTCACTGAAGCTTTCTTT. Translated, it gives CASSQAGNRVFTEAFF.

The genes are TRBV11-2 and TRBJ2-5, with 9 bases lining up with TRBD2. The CDR3 runs to 16 residues. Germline values: CDR1 SGHAT, CDR2 FQNNGV. V was pared by 5 bases and J by 2 bases, with 9 bases of the junction left unmatched. This chain's CDR3 is CASSPLAGGLQETQYF. The CDR3 nucleotides read TGTGCCAGCAGCCCCCTGGCGGGAGGGCTTCAAGAGACCCAGTACTTC.

The V call is TRBV28, the J call TRBJ2-7; maybe TRBD2 (6 bases). The CDR3 is 15 residues long. V dropped 8 bases and J dropped 0 bases, with 17 bases sitting between them. Germline assignment: CDR1 MDHEN and CDR2 SYDVKM. CDR3 nucleotide sequence: TGTGCCAGCGGGATTCTAACCGGGAGCTCCTACGAGCAGTACTTC. As protein: CASGILTGSSYEQYF.

The chain links TRBV2 to TRBJ2-7; maybe TRBD2 (6 bases). Germline lookup yields CDR1 SNHLY and CDR2 FYNNEI. The CDR3 runs 14 residues. The V end was cut by 4 bases, the J end by 5 bases, with 15 bases between. Written as DNA, the CDR3 is TGTGCCAGCAGTGTCAGGCGGGACGGGGACGAGCAGTACTTC. This codes for CASSVRRDGDEQYF. The variable domain in full, with the rest retrieved from reference TRBV2 and TRBJ2-7, is EPEVTQTPSHQVTQMGQEVILRCVPISNHLYFYWYRQILGQKVEFLVSFYNNEISEKSEIFDDQFSVERPDGSNFTLKIRSTKLEDSAMYFCASSVRRDGDEQYFGPGTRLTVT.

This clone was seen just once. J is TRBJ2-7 and V is TRBV11-2; 8 nucleotides align to TRBD2. The V and J ends lost 1 base and 1 base, in that order; junction bases with no gene match: 12. CDR1 and CDR2 (germline): SGHAT, FQNNGV. The CDR3 has 18 amino acids. The DNA of the CDR3 is TGTGCCAGCAGCTTAGGGGTCCCTTCTAGCGGGTCATCCTACGAGCAGTACTTC. It specifies CASSLGVPSSGSSYEQYF. Full variable domain (missing parts from reference TRBV11-2 and TRBJ2-7): EAGVAQSPRYKIIEKRQSVAFWCNPISGHATLYWYQQILGQGPKLLIQFQNNGVVDDSQLPKDRFSAERLKGVDSTLKIQPAKLEDSAVYLCASSLGVPSSGSSYEQYFGPGTRLTVT.

This chain uses TRBV27 with TRBJ2-1; 8 bases map to TRBD1. The CDR3 covers 14 residues. The V gene's germline CDR1 is MNHEY and CDR2 SMNVEV (reference sequence). The junction had 7 bases not matched to a gene; V was cut back by 10 bases and J by 2 bases. The CDR3 sequence: CATSDRAAYNEQFF. The CDR3 coding sequence is TGTGCCACCTCGGACAGGGCTGCCTACAATGAGCAGTTCTTC.

This sequence joins TRBV10-3 and TRBJ1-3; tentatively, D is TRBD1 (6 bases). The CDR3 loop spans 15 amino acids. The germline V and J ends were trimmed by 6 bases and 0 bases, with 12 bases remaining between them. Germline V CDR1 and CDR2: ENHRY, SYGVKD. The CDR3 is CAIRSDRNSGNTIYF. The DNA for the CDR3 is TGTGCCATCAGATCCGACAGGAACTCTGGAAACACCATATATTTT.

This rearrangement joins TRBV19 to TRBJ2-6, with TRBD1 matching over 8 bases. CDR1 is LNHDA and CDR2 is SQIVND in the germline V gene (reference sequence). The CDR3 is made up of 16 amino acids. J lost 4 bases, V lost 3 bases, and 5 bases had no gene match. The CDR3 spells CASSIMTGVGANVLTF. The CDR3 DNA reads TGTGCCAGTAGTATCATGACAGGGGTCGGGGCCAACGTCCTGACTTTC.

The chain recombines TRBV5-8 with TRBJ2-1, with D possibly TRBD1 on 5 matching bases. The CDR3 spans 13 residues. Germline-derived CDR1 and CDR2 are SGHTS and YDEGEE. Trimming left V 4 bases short and J 10 bases short, with 15 bases between. This CDR3 is CASSPFLAGEQFF. In DNA, the CDR3 is TGTGCCAGCAGCCCTTTCTTAGCAGGGGAGCAGTTCTTC.

The CDR3 DNA follows: TGTGCCAGCAGTTACTCGGCAGGGGCCTACGAGCAGTACTTC. Translated: CASSYSAGAYEQYF. The chain carries TRBV6-5 and TRBJ2-7; TRBD1 might be the D (6 bases). CDR1 is MNHEY and CDR2 is SVGAGI in the germline V gene. The CDR3 length is 14 residues. With 0 bases removed from V and 2 bases from J, the gap between germline ends came to 8 bases.

The V gene is TRBV5-1, the J gene TRBJ1-3; the D is unclear. The V end lost 7 bases, the J end lost 0 bases, and 11 bases lay between the germline ends. Germline V gene lookup returns CDR1 SGHRS and CDR2 YFSETQ. The CDR3 has 14 residues. The CDR3 sequence: CASEDGNSGNTIYF. The DNA for the CDR3 is TGCGCCAGCGAAGACGGGAACTCTGGAAACACCATATATTTT.

The chain combines TRBV27 with TRBJ1-4; possibly TRBD1 for D (6 bases). The CDR3 totals 15 residues. Germline V gene data show CDR1 as MNHEY and CDR2 as SMNVEV (reference sequence). The V and J ends lost 5 bases and 0 bases respectively, with 10 bases between them. The CDR3 bases are TGTGCCAGCAGTCCCACAGGGACAACTAATGAAAAACTGTTTTTT. Translated: CASSPTGTTNEKLFF.

V and J are TRBV6-4 and TRBJ1-1; 8 bases are shared with TRBD1. CDR1 MRHNA and CDR2 SNTAGT come from the germline V gene. The junction had 5 bases not matched to a gene; V was cut back by 6 bases and J by 5 bases. The CDR3 is 13 amino acids. This chain's CDR3 is CASRPQGGTEAFF. The CDR3 DNA reads as TGTGCCAGCAGGCCACAGGGGGGAACTGAAGCTTTCTTT.

The rearrangement links TRBV10-2 to TRBJ1-5; D is perhaps TRBD1 (6 bases). Germline CDR1 is WSHSY and CDR2 is SAAADI. V lost 3 bases, J lost 1 base, and 13 bases lay in between. This CDR3 is built from 16 residues. Here the CDR3 reads CASSERGGMSNQPQHF. The CDR3 coding sequence is TGCGCCAGCAGTGAAAGGGGGGGGATGAGCAATCAGCCCCAGCATTTT.

The chain combines TRBV5-6 with TRBJ1-1; D may be TRBD1 (5 bases). This CDR3 is 13 amino acids long. Trimming shortened V by 4 bases and J by 2 bases, and 9 bases separated the two germline ends. The germline gives CDR1 SGHDT, CDR2 YYEEEE. The CDR3: CASSVQGNTEAFF. The CDR3 DNA reads as TGTGCCAGCAGCGTTCAGGGAAACACTGAAGCTTTCTTT.

This rearrangement joins TRBV15 to TRBJ2-7, with 10 bases identical to TRBD2. The germline CDR1 and CDR2 sequences are LNHNV and YYDKDF (reference sequence). V lost 1 base and J lost 2; bases outside the gene matches: 14. The CDR3 loop spans 19 amino acids. DNA of the CDR3: TGTGCCACCAGCAGAGGTCTTGGACTAGCGGTAAAGAGTACCTACGAGCAGTACTTC. Protein sequence: CATSRGLGLAVKSTYEQYF.

The chain employs TRBV7-9 and TRBJ1-5; a possible D gene is TRBD1 (6 bases). The CDR3 consists of 14 residues. V was clipped by 4 bases and J by 5 bases, with 12 bases between them. Per the germline V gene, CDR1 is SEHNR and CDR2 is FQNEAQ (reference sequence). CDR3 in DNA: TGTGCCAGCAGCTGGTTGGGGGCGGATCAGCCCCAGCATTTT. Its protein is CASSWLGADQPQHF.

The chain employs TRBV5-4 and TRBJ1-4, with D perhaps matching TRBD1 (5 bases). Germline V gene sequence: CDR1 SGHNT, CDR2 YYREEE (reference sequence). This CDR3 spans 14 amino acids. Trimming shortened V by 9 bases and J by 2 bases, and 14 bases separated the two germline ends. CDR3 protein: CATRQRGTNEKLFF. The CDR3 region has the DNA TGTGCCACCCGACAAAGGGGTACTAATGAAAAACTGTTTTTT.

The J gene is TRBJ1-2, the V gene TRBV2; possibly TRBD1 for D (5 bases). The CDR3 totals 14 residues. Germline CDR1 and CDR2: SNHLY and FYNNEI. The germline V and J ends were trimmed by 4 bases and 7 bases, with 16 bases remaining between them. The CDR3 sequence: CASSVVQARFGYTF. Written as DNA, the CDR3 is TGTGCCAGCAGTGTCGTACAGGCCCGCTTTGGCTACACCTTC.

V usage is TRBV9 and J usage is TRBJ2-7; 8 positions agree with TRBD2. The CDR3 extends over 16 amino acids. The ends lost 0 bases at V and 4 bases at J; junction bases unmatched: 9. Per germline, CDR1 SGDLS and CDR2 YYNGEE. CDR3 in DNA: TGTGCCAGCAGCGTAGGTGCCGATAGCGGGATGTACGAGCAGTACTTC. Its translation: CASSVGADSGMYEQYF.